These 17 T cell receptor beta chains originate from one sample sequenced in a study of Ad26.COV2.S vaccination and SARS-CoV-2 variants. Treatment here: around 19 received Ad26.COV2.S at low or high dose, single or two shots; about 5 received placebo; per-sample allocation not given. Specimen acquisition occurred on day 63 following the initial vaccine or placebo injection. Sequencing was performed with immunoSEQ multiplex PCR; in TCRdb, only in-frame clones are kept and a portion is missing. The table includes 300,000 to 500,000 clones, 70% to 90% detected once. The sequenced sample was peripheral blood, obtained in a trial of Ad26.COV2.S vaccine versus placebo. Source of these receptors: a person aged 18-65 years who received the Ad26.COV2.S COVID-19 vaccine or a placebo.

The rearrangement joins TRBV18 to TRBJ2-1; D remains ambiguous. CDR3 length equals 14 residues. V lost 6 bases to trimming and J lost 1 base, with 10 bases between them. From germline, CDR1 is KGHSH and CDR2 LQKENI. CDR3 residues: CASSSQESYNEQFF. In DNA, the CDR3 is TGTGCCAGCTCTAGTCAGGAATCCTACAATGAGCAGTTCTTC.

The chain recombines TRBV27 with TRBJ2-3; D unresolved. Germline-derived CDR1 and CDR2 are MNHEY and SMNVEV (reference sequence). CDR3 size: 9 residues. V was cut by 8 bases and J by 4 bases, with 1 base left in between. CDR3 in DNA: TGTGCCAGCCCAGATACGCAGTATTTT. Protein sequence: CASPDTQYF.

The chain is built from TRBV7-2 and TRBJ1-1; D gene uncertain. Between the trimmed V and J ends, which lost 2 bases and 1 base, there was a span of 8 bases. Germline V gives CDR1 SGHTA, CDR2 FQGNSA. The CDR3 runs to 14 residues. The DNA for the CDR3 is TGTGCCAGCAGCTTATTCCACAAGAACACTGAAGCTTTCTTT. It encodes CASSLFHKNTEAFF.

The rearrangement links TRBV10-3 to TRBJ1-4; no clear D. Trimming left V 4 bases short and J 0 bases short, with 12 bases between. The germline V gene has CDR1 ENHRY and CDR2 SYGVKD. This CDR3 has 16 amino acids. Here the CDR3 reads CAISAHVAATNEKLFF. The CDR3 nucleotides are TGTGCCATCAGTGCCCACGTAGCGGCAACTAATGAAAAACTGTTTTTT.

V gene TRBV19 combines with J gene TRBJ1-5, with D uncertain. V lost 0 bases and J lost 0, with 9 bases in between. This CDR3 is built from 16 residues. Looked up from germline, CDR1 is LNHDA and CDR2 is SQIVND (reference sequence). CDR3 in amino acids: CASSIDREYSNQPQHF. The DNA for the CDR3 is TGTGCCAGTAGTATAGACAGAGAATATAGCAATCAGCCCCAGCATTTT.

For the CDR3, the DNA is TGTGCCAGCAATGGCGCCCAATCCTCTTCCGAGCAGTACTTC. Its translation: CASNGAQSSSEQYF. The rearrangement uses TRBV2 and TRBJ2-7; D not resolved. Trimming cost V 7 bases and J 6 bases, with 19 bases left between them. The CDR3 contains 14 residues. Per germline, CDR1 SNHLY and CDR2 FYNNEI.

The chain carries TRBV29-1 and TRBJ2-7; 8 nucleotides align to TRBD1. The CDR3 is 13 residues long. CDR1 and CDR2 from the germline V gene are SQVTM and ANQGSEA. V shed 8 bases, J shed 7 bases, and the junction held 13 bases outside the gene matches. The DNA of the CDR3 is TGCAGCACTAGCCAGGGGGCAGTTCGGGAGCAGTACTTC. Translating it yields CSTSQGAVREQYF.

The chain combines TRBV19 with TRBJ1-1; D is possibly TRBD1 (5 bases). Germline CDR1 LNHDA, CDR2 SQIVND (reference sequence). The CDR3 length is 14 residues. Trimming shortened V by 8 bases and J by 0 bases, and 13 bases separated the two germline ends. The chain's CDR3 is CASLFKGLNTEAFF. For the CDR3, the DNA is TGTGCCAGTCTTTTTAAGGGGTTGAACACTGAAGCTTTCTTT.

Concerning this clone itself: The junction and the germline gene differ at one end; a read error may be behind it. This sequence joins TRBV5-1 and TRBJ1-2, with a weak D call TRBD1 (6 bases). The CDR3 consists of 16 residues. Germline CDR1 is SGHRS and CDR2 is YFSETQ. In DNA form, the CDR3 reads TGCGCCAGCAGCTTGGTCGCGGGGGGCCCTAAGTATGGCTACACCTTC. Amino acids: CASSLVAGGPKYGYTF.

V usage is TRBV18 and J usage is TRBJ1-2, with no clear D. V was pared by 2 bases and J by 3 bases, with 7 bases between. Germline CDR1 is KGHSH and CDR2 is LQKENI. The CDR3 spans 13 residues. CDR3 DNA sequence: TGTGCCAGCTCACCAAGGCAGGACTATGGCTACACCTTC. Its translation: CASSPRQDYGYTF.

The J gene is TRBJ1-2, the V gene TRBV6-5, with TRBD1 matching over 8 bases. J lost 2 bases, V lost 6 bases, and 8 bases had no gene match. CDR3 length: 15 residues. CDR1 MNHEY and CDR2 SVGAGI come from the germline V gene. Here the CDR3 reads CASRKGQGANYGYTF. The CDR3 DNA sequence: TGTGCCAGCAGGAAAGGACAGGGAGCCAACTATGGCTACACCTTC.

The chain links TRBV7-9 to TRBJ1-1; TRBD1 might be the D (5 bases). This CDR3 contains 14 residues. Per the germline V gene, CDR1 is SEHNR and CDR2 is FQNEAQ (reference sequence). Trimming stripped 6 bases from V and 0 bases from J, with 11 bases between. Here the CDR3 reads CASSPGPLNTEAFF. Here the CDR3 DNA reads TGTGCCAGCAGTCCGGGGCCCCTGAACACTGAAGCTTTCTTT.

The CDR3, as DNA: TGCGCCAGCAGCCAAGCTAATTCAGAAGAGACCCAGTACTTC. It translates to CASSQANSEETQYF. The chain employs TRBV4-1 and TRBJ2-5; D not resolved. This CDR3 is built from 14 residues. The V gene's germline CDR1 is MGHRA and CDR2 YSYEKL. The V end was cut by 1 base, the J end by 3 bases, with 9 bases between.

The rearrangement links TRBV7-8 to TRBJ1-2; D is unclear. The V gene lost 6 bases and the J gene lost 0 bases, with 14 bases spanning the gap. Germline V lookup: CDR1 SGHVS, CDR2 FQNEAQ. The CDR3 totals 15 residues. In DNA, the CDR3 is TGTGCCAGCAGTTTGGGGAGGCTCACTAACTATGGCTACACCTTC. Translation gives CASSLGRLTNYGYTF.

V usage is TRBV5-4 and J usage is TRBJ1-2; 9 bases line up with TRBD1. Germline V gene sequence: CDR1 SGHNT, CDR2 YYREEE (reference sequence). The J segment lost 7 bases and the V segment lost 3 bases, leaving 19 bases of the junction unmatched. This CDR3 has 18 amino acids. This CDR3 reads CASSSLPRRQGELGGYTF. In DNA form, the CDR3 reads TGTGCCAGCAGCTCCCTACCCCGCCGACAGGGGGAATTAGGTGGCTACACCTTC.

As for this clone: At one of its ends the junction is not consistent with the germline gene, which may arise from a read error. This sequence joins TRBV6-5 and TRBJ1-4; 7 nucleotides agree with TRBD1. The V gene's germline CDR1 is MNHEY and CDR2 SVGAGI. This CDR3 has 15 amino acids. CDR3 protein: CASSDSGGLNEKLFF. The CDR3 DNA reads TGTGCCAGCAGTGACTCAGGGGGGCTGAATGAAAAACTGTTTTTT.

This chain links TRBV11-3 with TRBJ2-1, with a possible D match to TRBD1 (6 bases). The CDR3 has 16 residues. Trimming stripped 5 bases from V and 7 bases from J, with 21 bases between. Germline loops: CDR1 SGHNT, CDR2 YENEEA. Written as DNA, the CDR3 is TGTGCCAGCAGCCCTGAACACGGAACAGGGCCGAATGAGCAGTTCTTC. This codes for CASSPEHGTGPNEQFF.